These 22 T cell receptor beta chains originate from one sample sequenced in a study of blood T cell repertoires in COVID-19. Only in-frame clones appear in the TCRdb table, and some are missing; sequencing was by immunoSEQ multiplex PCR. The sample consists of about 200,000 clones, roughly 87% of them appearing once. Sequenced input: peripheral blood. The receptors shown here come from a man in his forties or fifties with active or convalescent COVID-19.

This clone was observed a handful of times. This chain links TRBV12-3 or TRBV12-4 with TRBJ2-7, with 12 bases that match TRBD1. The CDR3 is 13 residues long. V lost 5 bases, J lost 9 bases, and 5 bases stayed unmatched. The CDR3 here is CASSGTGGRAQYF. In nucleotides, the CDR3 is TGTGCCAGCAGTGGGACAGGGGGCAGGGCGCAGTACTTC.

The CDR3, as DNA: TGTGCCACCAGCAGAGGTCAACTAGCGGGGGGGACCTACGAGCAGTACTTC. Translated, it gives CATSRGQLAGGTYEQYF. The chain employs TRBV15 and TRBJ2-7, with 13 positions matching TRBD2. The V gene end was trimmed by 1 base and the J gene end by 2 bases; junction bases not matched to a gene: 5. This CDR3 has 17 amino acids. CDR1 is LNHNV, CDR2 YYDKDF, per germline (reference sequence).

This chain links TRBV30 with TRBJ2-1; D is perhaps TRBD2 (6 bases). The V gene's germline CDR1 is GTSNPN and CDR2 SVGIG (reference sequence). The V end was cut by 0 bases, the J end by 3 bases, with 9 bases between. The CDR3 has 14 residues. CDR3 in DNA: TGTGCCTGGAGTGTACCCGGGAGCTACAATGAGCAGTTCTTC. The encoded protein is CAWSVPGSYNEQFF.

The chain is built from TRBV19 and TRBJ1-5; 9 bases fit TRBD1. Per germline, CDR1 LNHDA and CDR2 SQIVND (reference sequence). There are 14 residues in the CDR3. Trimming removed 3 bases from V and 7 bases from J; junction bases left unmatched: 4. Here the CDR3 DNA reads TGTGCCAGTAGTATGACAGGGGGGTACCAGCCCCAGCATTTT. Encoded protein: CASSMTGGYQPQHF.

As DNA, the CDR3 is TGTGCCAGCTCACCACCGATCAGTCTGGACTATGGCTACACCTTC. Its translation: CASSPPISLDYGYTF. The rearrangement links TRBV18 to TRBJ1-2, with D unclear. CDR1 is KGHSH, CDR2 LQKENI, per germline. The CDR3 is 15 amino acids. The ends were cut back, 0 bases at V and 3 bases at J, with 11 bases in the middle.

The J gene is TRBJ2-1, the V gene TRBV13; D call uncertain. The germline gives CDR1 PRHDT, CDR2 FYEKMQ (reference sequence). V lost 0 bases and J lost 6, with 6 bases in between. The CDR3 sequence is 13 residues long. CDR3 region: CASSLGVGNEQFF. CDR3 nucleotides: TGTGCCAGCAGCTTAGGGGTCGGCAATGAGCAGTTCTTC.

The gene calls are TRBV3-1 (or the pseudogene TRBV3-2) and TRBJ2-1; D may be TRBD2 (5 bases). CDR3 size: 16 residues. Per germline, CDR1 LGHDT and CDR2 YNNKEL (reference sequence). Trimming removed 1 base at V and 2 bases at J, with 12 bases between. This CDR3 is CASSQGGVATYNEQFF. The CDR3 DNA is TGTGCCAGCAGCCAAGGGGGAGTTGCAACCTACAATGAGCAGTTCTTC.

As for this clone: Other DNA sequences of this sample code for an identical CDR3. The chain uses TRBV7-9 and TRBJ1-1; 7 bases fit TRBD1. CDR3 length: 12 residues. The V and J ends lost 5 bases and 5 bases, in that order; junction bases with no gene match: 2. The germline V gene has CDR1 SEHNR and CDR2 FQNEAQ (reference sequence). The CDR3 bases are TGTGCCAGCAGCCGACAGGGTACTGAAGCTTTCTTT. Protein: CASSRQGTEAFF.

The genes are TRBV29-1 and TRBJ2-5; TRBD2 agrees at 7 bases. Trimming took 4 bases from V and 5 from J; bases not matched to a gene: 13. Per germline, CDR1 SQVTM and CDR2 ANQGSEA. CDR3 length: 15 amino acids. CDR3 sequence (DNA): TGCAGCGTTGTTAGATATCGGGGGGAGTTGGAGACCCAGTACTTC. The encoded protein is CSVVRYRGELETQYF. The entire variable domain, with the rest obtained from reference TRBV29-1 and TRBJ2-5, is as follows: SAVISQKPSRDICQRGTSLTIQCQVDSQVTMMFWYRQQPGQSLTLIATANQGSEATYESGFVIDKFPISRPNLTFSTLTVSNMSPEDSSIYLCSVVRYRGELETQYFGPGTRLLVL.

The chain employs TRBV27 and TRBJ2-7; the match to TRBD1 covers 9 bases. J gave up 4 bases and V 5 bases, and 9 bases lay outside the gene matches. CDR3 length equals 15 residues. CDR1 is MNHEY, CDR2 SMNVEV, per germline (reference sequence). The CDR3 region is CASSDSQGAFYEQYF. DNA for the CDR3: TGTGCCAGCAGTGACTCACAGGGGGCGTTTTACGAGCAGTACTTC.

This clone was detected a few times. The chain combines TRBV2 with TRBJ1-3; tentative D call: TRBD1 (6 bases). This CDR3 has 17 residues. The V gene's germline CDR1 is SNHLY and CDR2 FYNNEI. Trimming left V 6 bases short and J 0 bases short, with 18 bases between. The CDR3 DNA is TGTGCCAGCAGAACGCGACAGGCGATGATCTCTGGAAACACCATATATTTT. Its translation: CASRTRQAMISGNTIYF.

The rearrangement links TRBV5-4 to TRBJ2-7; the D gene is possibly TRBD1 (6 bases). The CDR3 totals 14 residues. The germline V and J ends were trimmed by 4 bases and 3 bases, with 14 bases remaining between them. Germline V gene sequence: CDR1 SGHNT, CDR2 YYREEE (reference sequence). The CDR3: CASSRPGQFYEQYF. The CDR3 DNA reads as TGTGCCAGCAGCCGCCCAGGACAGTTCTACGAGCAGTACTTC.

This CDR3 reads CASTAGNLRKQYF. The DNA of the CDR3 is TGTGCCAGCACCGCAGGGAATCTACGAAAGCAGTACTTC. The chain is built from TRBV7-9 and TRBJ2-7, with D possibly being TRBD1 (5 bases). The CDR3 runs to 13 residues. Germline CDR1 reads SEHNR; CDR2 reads FQNEAQ (reference sequence). Trimming stripped 7 bases from V and 8 bases from J, with 18 bases between.

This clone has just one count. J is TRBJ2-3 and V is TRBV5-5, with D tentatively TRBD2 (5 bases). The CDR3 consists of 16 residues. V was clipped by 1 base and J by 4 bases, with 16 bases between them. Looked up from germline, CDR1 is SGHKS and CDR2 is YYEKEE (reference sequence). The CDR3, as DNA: TGTGCCAGCAGCTTGCGGGGAAATAGCGTAGCAGATACGCAGTATTTT. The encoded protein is CASSLRGNSVADTQYF. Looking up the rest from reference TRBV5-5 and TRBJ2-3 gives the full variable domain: DAGVTQSPTHLIKTRGQQVTLRCSPISGHKSVSWYQQVLGQGPQFIFQYYEKEERGRGNFPDRFSARQFPNYSSELNVNALLLGDSALYLCASSLRGNSVADTQYFGPGTRLTVL.

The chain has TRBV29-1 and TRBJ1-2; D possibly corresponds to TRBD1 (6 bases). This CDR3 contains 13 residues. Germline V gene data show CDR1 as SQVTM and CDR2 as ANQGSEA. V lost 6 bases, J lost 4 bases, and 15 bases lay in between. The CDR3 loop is CSVRDILVYGYTF. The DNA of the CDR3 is TGCAGCGTCCGGGACATCTTAGTCTATGGCTACACCTTC.

The CDR3 sequence: CASSSYRGDEQFF. The CDR3 DNA sequence: TGTGCCAGCAGCTCGTACAGGGGGGATGAGCAGTTCTTC. The chain couples TRBV7-3 to TRBJ2-1; 8 positions agree with TRBD1. V shed 4 bases and J 8 bases; nucleotides not matched to a gene: 4. This CDR3 is built from 13 residues. Germline V CDR1 and CDR2: SGHTA, FQGTGA.

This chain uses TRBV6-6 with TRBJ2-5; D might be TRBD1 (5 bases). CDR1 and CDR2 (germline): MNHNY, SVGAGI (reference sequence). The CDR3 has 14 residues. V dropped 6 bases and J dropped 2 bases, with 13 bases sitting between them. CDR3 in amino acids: CASSLGAVQETQYF. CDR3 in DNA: TGTGCCAGCAGCCTAGGGGCTGTACAAGAGACCCAGTACTTC.

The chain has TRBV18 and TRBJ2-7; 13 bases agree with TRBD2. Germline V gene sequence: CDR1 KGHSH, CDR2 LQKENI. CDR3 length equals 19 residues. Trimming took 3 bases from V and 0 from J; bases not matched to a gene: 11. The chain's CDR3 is CASSPPLGLAGADSYEQYF. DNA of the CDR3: TGTGCCAGCTCACCCCCACTCGGACTAGCGGGGGCCGACTCCTACGAGCAGTACTTC.

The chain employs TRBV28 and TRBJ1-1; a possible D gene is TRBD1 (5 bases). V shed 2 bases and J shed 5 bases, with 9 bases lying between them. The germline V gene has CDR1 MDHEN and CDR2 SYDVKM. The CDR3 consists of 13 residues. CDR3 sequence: CASSLPGITEAFF. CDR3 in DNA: TGTGCCAGCAGTTTACCAGGGATAACTGAAGCTTTCTTT.

CDR3 DNA sequence: TGTGCCAGCAGCTCGACGGGGGGACAGGTTAGCAATCAGCCCCAGCATTTT. This sequence encodes CASSSTGGQVSNQPQHF. The V gene is TRBV7-8, the J gene TRBJ1-5; TRBD1 matches 8 bases. CDR3 length: 17 residues. Per the germline V gene, CDR1 is SGHVS and CDR2 is FQNEAQ. V shed 4 bases, J shed 0 bases, and the junction held 8 bases outside the gene matches.

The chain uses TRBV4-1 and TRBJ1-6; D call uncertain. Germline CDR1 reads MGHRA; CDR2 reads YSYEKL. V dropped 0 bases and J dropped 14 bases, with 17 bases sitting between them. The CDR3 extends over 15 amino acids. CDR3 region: CASSQDLDGGLALHF. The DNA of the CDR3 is TGCGCCAGCAGCCAAGATTTAGACGGAGGGTTGGCCCTCCACTTT.

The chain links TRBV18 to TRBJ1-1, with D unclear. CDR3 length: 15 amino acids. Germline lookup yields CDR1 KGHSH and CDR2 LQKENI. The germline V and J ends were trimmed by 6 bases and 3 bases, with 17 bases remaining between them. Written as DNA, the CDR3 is TGTGCCAGCTCCTCAAATGCGGGGAGGGACACTGAAGCTTTCTTT. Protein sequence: CASSSNAGRDTEAFF.